This passage covers 8 T cell receptor beta chains from one sample sequenced in a study of T cell changes during pregnancy in multiple sclerosis. The method was immunoSEQ multiplex PCR; TCRdb's version includes in-frame clones alone and lacks a portion of them. The table shows roughly 40,000 clones, with less than 90% occurring only once. This specimen was CD4+ T cells from peripheral blood mononuclear cells, taken before pregnancy. The source of these receptors is a female donor with multiple sclerosis, enrolled in a pregnancy study.

This clone was recorded a few times. This chain uses TRBV6-1 with TRBJ1-5; D gene ambiguous. This CDR3 comprises 16 residues. Per the germline V gene, CDR1 is MNHNS and CDR2 is SASEGT. V gave up 2 bases and J gave up 2 bases, with 13 bases separating them. CDR3 DNA sequence: TGTGCCAGCAGTGAATCTCAGGTCTGGGGCAATCAGCCCCAGCATTTT. It yields the protein CASSESQVWGNQPQHF.

The chain links TRBV30 to TRBJ1-1, with 10 bases fitting TRBD1. With 5 bases clipped from V and 7 bases from J, the junction kept 10 bases outside the gene matches. The CDR3 runs 14 residues. Germline lookup yields CDR1 GTSNPN and CDR2 SVGIG (reference sequence). CDR3 amino acids: CAWLVGQGKVEAFF. Here the CDR3 DNA reads TGTGCCTGGCTGGTGGGACAGGGGAAAGTTGAAGCTTTCTTT.

The rearrangement uses TRBV19 and TRBJ2-1; 13 nucleotides match TRBD2. Germline CDR1 and CDR2: LNHDA and SQIVND (reference sequence). This CDR3 is 17 amino acids long. V lost 3 bases to trimming and J lost 4 bases; unmatched junction nucleotides: 6. The CDR3 nucleotides read TGTGCCAGTAGTATGGCGGAGGGACTAGCGGGGTACAATGAGCAGTTCTTC. Its translation: CASSMAEGLAGYNEQFF.

The chain has TRBV11-2 and TRBJ2-1; D uncertain. The V end was cut by 5 bases, the J end by 10 bases, with 15 bases between. The CDR3 loop spans 13 amino acids. Germline assignment: CDR1 SGHAT and CDR2 FQNNGV. CDR3 coding DNA: TGTGCCAGCAGCCCGCGACTTGAGGCGGAGCAGTTCTTC. The encoded protein is CASSPRLEAEQFF.

This clone was seen only a few times. The chain carries TRBV7-8 and TRBJ2-7, with 10 bases identical to TRBD1. The germline CDR1 and CDR2 sequences are SGHVS and FQNEAQ. The CDR3 consists of 15 residues. Trimming at V came to 6 bases and at J to 2 bases, leaving 7 bases not matched to a gene. The CDR3: CASRPGTGATYEQYF. In nucleotides, the CDR3 is TGTGCCAGCAGACCAGGGACAGGGGCAACCTACGAGCAGTACTTC.

The chain is built from TRBV7-3 and TRBJ2-1; 7 bases match TRBD1. V lost 4 bases, J lost 3 bases, and 0 bases stayed unmatched. Germline lookup yields CDR1 SGHTA and CDR2 FQGTGA. The CDR3 consists of 13 residues. CDR3: CASSSGGYNEQFF. The CDR3 region has the DNA TGTGCCAGCAGCTCAGGGGGCTACAATGAGCAGTTCTTC.

This chain connects TRBV19 to TRBJ1-4; 7 bases match TRBD1. J lost 2 bases, V lost 8 bases, and 5 bases had no gene match. In germline, CDR1 is LNHDA, CDR2 SQIVND (reference sequence). The CDR3 is 14 residues long. The CDR3 loop is CASGGGGTNEKLFF. The CDR3 coding sequence is TGTGCCAGTGGAGGAGGGGGCACTAATGAAAAACTGTTTTTT.

The chain carries TRBV6-1 and TRBJ1-2, with TRBD1 matching over 8 bases. Germline CDR1 MNHNS, CDR2 SASEGT. V lost 6 bases to trimming and J lost 3 bases; unmatched junction nucleotides: 9. The CDR3 covers 15 residues. The DNA for the CDR3 is TGTGCCAGCAGCCTTTCGGACAGGGAGTACTATGGCTACACCTTC. Its translation is CASSLSDREYYGYTF.